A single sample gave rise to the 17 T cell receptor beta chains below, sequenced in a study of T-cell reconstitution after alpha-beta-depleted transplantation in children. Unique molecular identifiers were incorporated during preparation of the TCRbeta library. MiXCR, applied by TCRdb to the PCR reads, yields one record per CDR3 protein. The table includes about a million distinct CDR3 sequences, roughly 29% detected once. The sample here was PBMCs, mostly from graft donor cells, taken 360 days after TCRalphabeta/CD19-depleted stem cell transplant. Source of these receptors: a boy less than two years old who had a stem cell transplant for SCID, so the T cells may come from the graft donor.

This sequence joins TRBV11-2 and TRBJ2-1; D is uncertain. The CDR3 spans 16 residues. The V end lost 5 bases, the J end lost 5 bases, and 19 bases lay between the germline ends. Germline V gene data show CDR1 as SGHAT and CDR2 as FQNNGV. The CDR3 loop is CASSPSRTLGHNEQFF. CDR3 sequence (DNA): TGTGCCAGCAGCCCCTCCCGGACCCTCGGTCACAATGAGCAGTTCTTC.

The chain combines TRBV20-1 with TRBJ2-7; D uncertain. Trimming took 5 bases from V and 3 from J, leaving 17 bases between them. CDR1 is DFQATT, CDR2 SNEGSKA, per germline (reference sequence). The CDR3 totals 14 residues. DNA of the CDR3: TGCAGTGCTTCTGACTTACTTCCGCTCTACGAGCAGTACTTC. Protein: CSASDLLPLYEQYF.

The CDR3 DNA reads TGTGCCAGCAGCGGGGGACAGGGACCTTTCTCTGGAAACACCATATATTTT. It encodes CASSGGQGPFSGNTIYF. J is TRBJ1-3 and V is TRBV9, with TRBD1 identical over 9 bases. Unmatched junction bases numbered 7, after V lost 3 bases and J lost 0 bases. Germline V gene data show CDR1 as SGDLS and CDR2 as YYNGEE. This CDR3 region has 17 residues.

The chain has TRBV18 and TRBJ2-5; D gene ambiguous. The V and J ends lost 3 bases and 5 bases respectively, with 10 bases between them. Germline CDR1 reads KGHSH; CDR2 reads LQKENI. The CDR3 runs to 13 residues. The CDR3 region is CASSPDPTETQYF. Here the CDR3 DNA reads TGTGCCAGCTCACCGGACCCTACGGAGACCCAGTACTTC.

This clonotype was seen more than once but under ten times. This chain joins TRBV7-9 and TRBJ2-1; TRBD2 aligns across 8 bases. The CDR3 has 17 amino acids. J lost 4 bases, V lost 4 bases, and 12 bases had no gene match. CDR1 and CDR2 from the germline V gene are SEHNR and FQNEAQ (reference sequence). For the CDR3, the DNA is TGTGCCAGCAGCTCTCCCCTTAGCGGGGAAGCATACAATGAGCAGTTCTTC. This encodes CASSSPLSGEAYNEQFF. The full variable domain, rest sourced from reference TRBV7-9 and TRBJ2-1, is DTGVSQNPRHKITKRGQNVTFRCDPISEHNRLYWYRQTLGQGPEFLTYFQNEAQLEKSRLLSDRFSAERPKGSFSTLEIQRTEQGDSAMYLCASSSPLSGEAYNEQFFGPGTRLTVL.

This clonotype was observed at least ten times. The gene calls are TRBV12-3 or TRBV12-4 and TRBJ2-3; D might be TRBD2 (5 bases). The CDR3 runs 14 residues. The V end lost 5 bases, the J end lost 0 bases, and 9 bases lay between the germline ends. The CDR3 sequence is CASSLWTSTDTQYF. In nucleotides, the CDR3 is TGTGCCAGCAGTCTTTGGACTAGCACAGATACGCAGTATTTT.

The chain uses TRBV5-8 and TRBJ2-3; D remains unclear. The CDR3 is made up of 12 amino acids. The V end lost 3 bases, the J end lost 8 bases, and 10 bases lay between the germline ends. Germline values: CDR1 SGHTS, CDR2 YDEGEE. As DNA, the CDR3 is TGTGCCAGCAGCTGGGCCCTGGCTACGCAGTATTTT. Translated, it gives CASSWALATQYF.

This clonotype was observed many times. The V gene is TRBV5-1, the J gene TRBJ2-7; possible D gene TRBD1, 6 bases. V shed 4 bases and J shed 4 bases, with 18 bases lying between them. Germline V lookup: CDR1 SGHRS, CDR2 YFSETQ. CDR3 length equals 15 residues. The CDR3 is CASSTNRALFYEQYF. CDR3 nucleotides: TGCGCCAGCAGCACAAACAGGGCCCTGTTTTACGAGCAGTACTTC.

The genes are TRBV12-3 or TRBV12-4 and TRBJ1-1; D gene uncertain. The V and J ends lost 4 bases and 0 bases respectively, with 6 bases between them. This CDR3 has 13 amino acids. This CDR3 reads CASSSFLNTEAFF. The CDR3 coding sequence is TGTGCCAGCAGTTCTTTTTTGAACACTGAAGCTTTCTTT.

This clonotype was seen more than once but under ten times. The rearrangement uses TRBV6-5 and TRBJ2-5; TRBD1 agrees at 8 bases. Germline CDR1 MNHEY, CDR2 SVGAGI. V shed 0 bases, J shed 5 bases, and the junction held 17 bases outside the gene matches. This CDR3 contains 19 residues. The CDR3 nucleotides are TGTGCCAGCAGTTACTCTAATTTAGCCCGGGACAGGATCGAGGAGACCCAGTACTTC. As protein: CASSYSNLARDRIEETQYF.

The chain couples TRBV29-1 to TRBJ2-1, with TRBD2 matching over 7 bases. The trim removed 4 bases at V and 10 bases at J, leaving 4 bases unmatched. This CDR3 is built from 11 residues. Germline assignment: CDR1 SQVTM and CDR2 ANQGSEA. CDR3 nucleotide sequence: TGCAGCGTTGCTAGCGGTTACGAGCAGTTCTTC. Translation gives CSVASGYEQFF.

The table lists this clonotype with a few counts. The CDR3: CASSPRGDTDTQYF. The DNA of the CDR3 is TGTGCCAGCAGCCCCCGTGGCGACACAGATACGCAGTATTTT. The rearrangement links TRBV5-4 to TRBJ2-3; no clear D gene. Germline CDR1 reads SGHNT; CDR2 reads YYREEE (reference sequence). Trimming cost V 4 bases and J 2 bases, with 11 bases left between them. There are 14 residues in the CDR3. The whole variable domain, remainder taken from reference TRBV5-4 and TRBJ2-3, is ETGVTQSPTHLIKTRGQQVTLRCSSQSGHNTVSWYQQALGQGPQFIFQYYREEENGRGNFPPRFSGLQFPNYSSELNVNALELDDSALYLCASSPRGDTDTQYFGPGTRLTVL.

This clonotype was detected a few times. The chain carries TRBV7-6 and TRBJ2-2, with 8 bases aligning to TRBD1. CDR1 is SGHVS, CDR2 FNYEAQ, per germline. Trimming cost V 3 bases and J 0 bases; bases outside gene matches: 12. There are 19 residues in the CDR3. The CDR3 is CASSFAPDRGEANTGELFF. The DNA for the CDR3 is TGTGCCAGCAGCTTTGCCCCCGACAGGGGAGAGGCGAACACCGGGGAGCTGTTTTTT.

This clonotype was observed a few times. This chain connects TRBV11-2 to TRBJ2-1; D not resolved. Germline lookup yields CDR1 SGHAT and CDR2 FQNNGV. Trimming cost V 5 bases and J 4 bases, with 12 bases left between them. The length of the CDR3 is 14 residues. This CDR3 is CASSHPENYNEQFF. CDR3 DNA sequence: TGTGCCAGCAGCCACCCCGAGAATTACAATGAGCAGTTCTTC. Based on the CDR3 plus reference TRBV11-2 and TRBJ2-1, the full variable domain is EAGVAQSPRYKIIEKRQSVAFWCNPISGHATLYWYQQILGQGPKLLIQFQNNGVVDDSQLPKDRFSAERLKGVDSTLKIQPAKLEDSAVYLCASSHPENYNEQFFGPGTRLTVL.

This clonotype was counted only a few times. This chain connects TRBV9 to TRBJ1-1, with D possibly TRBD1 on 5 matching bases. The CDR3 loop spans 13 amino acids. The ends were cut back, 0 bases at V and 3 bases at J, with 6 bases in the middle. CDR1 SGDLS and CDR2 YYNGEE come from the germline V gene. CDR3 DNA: TGTGCCAGCAGCGTAGAGGGGCACACTGAAGCTTTCTTT. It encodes CASSVEGHTEAFF.

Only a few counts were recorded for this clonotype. The CDR3 region has the DNA TGTGCCAGTAGTATCATGGGGGACCAGCCCCAGCATTTT. It specifies CASSIMGDQPQHF. The gene calls are TRBV19 and TRBJ1-5; tentatively, D is TRBD1 (5 bases). Germline V gene sequence: CDR1 LNHDA, CDR2 SQIVND (reference sequence). Trimming removed 3 bases at V and 7 bases at J, with 10 bases between. The CDR3 has 13 residues.

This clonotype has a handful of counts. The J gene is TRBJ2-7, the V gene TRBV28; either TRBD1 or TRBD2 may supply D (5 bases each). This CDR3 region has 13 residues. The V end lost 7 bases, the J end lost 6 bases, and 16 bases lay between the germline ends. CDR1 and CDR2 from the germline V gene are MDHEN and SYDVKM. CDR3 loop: CASKVLGVPEQYF. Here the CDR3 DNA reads TGTGCCAGCAAGGTATTGGGGGTTCCCGAGCAGTACTTC.